This T cell receptor beta chain was identified in a study of cytomegalovirus exposure and HLA in healthy donors. General observations from the study: Common viral pathogens seemed to be connected with several of the most significant clusters, according to a later analysis. As a later analysis showed, a missense DCLRE1C variant was linked to trimming of TCR beta V- and J-genes.

This clone appeared once. Antigen: not known. The PCR was carried out with 60 Vbeta primers and 13 Jbeta primers. Profiling relied on immunoSEQ multiplex PCR, and the TCRdb table lists in-frame clones only, not all of them. The table includes over 150,000 clones, more than 80% detected once. Material for sequencing was PBMCs. This clonotype was sampled from a man aged 18 to 29 in good health and CMV-seronegative.

CDR3 DNA sequence: TGTGCCAGCAGCTGGGACGCCGGGACAGAGTGGTACAATGAGCAGTTCTTC. Translation: CASSWDAGTEWYNEQFF. This sequence joins TRBV5-6 and TRBJ2-1, with 7 nucleotides matching TRBD1. V gave up 3 bases and J gave up 4 bases; unmatched junction bases: 13. The CDR3 has 17 amino acids. Germline V gene sequence: CDR1 SGHDT, CDR2 YYEEEE.